This T cell receptor (beta chain) was sequenced for a study of blood T cell repertoires in COVID-19. Study background: From the United States, Italy and Spain came samples of acute and convalescent COVID-19. PBMCs, B-cell-depleted T cells, or T cells were the source of the cDNA or gDNA that made up the material.

In germline, CDR1 is ENHRY, CDR2 SYGVKD. The germline V and J ends were trimmed by 3 bases and 0 bases, with 6 bases remaining between them. This CDR3 spans 14 amino acids. Source study methods: Quantification of nucleated cells was approximated via reference gene primer amplification. Here immunoSEQ multiplex PCR was the method, and the copy in TCRdb shows in-frame clones only, minus some. The V and J calls and clone size come from that table; D and trimming were worked out from the DNA. In the table there are 200,000 to 300,000 clones, around 90% of which are singletons. Sample: peripheral blood. This clonotype was sampled from a man aged 60-69 years who had recovered from COVID-19. This chain connects TRBV10-3 to TRBJ1-3; D is unclear. The CDR3 spells CAISDRHSGNTIYF. In DNA, the CDR3 is TGTGCCATCAGTGACAGACACTCTGGAAACACCATATATTTT.